This T cell receptor beta chain came from a study of blood T cells in healthy people across ages. Study-wide results and caveats: Because donor CMV status was unknown, expanded clonotype changes were possibly confounded.

This clonotype was seen only a few times. Its antigen remains unknown. The trim removed 3 bases at V and 5 bases at J, leaving 6 bases unmatched. This CDR3 comprises 16 residues. Germline V gene sequence: CDR1 SGHRS, CDR2 YFSETQ. Primers used in a second PCR of about 6 to 11 cycles were a sample-barcoded 5' primer and a J-beta primer mix. TCRdb re-derived calls from the 5' RACE reads in MiXCR, one entry per CDR3 protein. The sample lists 1.5 million or so distinct CDR3 sequences, 35% to 45% occurring once. Sequenced sample: blood. V is TRBV5-1 and J is TRBJ2-1; 12 bases fit TRBD1. This receptor was identified in a woman between 18 and 29 years old in good health. CDR3 in DNA: TGCGCCAGCAGCTCCTCCGGGACAGGGGGCAACAATGAGCAGTTCTTC. Amino acids: CASSSSGTGGNNEQFF.